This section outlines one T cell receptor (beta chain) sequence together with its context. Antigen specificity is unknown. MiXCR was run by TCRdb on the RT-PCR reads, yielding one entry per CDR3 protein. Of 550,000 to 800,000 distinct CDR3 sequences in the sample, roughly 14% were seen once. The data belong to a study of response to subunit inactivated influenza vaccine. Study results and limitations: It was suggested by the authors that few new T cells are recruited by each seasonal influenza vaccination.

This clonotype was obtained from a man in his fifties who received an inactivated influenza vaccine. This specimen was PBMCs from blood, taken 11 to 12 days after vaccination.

CDR3 bases: TGTGCCAGCAGTAAACCCTCTCCCGACGAGCAGTACTTC. It yields the protein CASSKPSPDEQYF. This chain uses TRBV28 with TRBJ2-7, with no clear D. Germline V gives CDR1 MDHEN, CDR2 SYDVKM. Trimming took off 5 bases at V and 5 bases at J, with 13 bases between the two ends. CDR3 length: 13 amino acids.